This T cell receptor (beta chain) was recovered during a study of blood T cell repertoires in COVID-19. Study information: The United States, Italy and Spain supplied acute and convalescent COVID-19 samples. T cells, B-cell-depleted T cells, or PBMCs provided the cDNA or gDNA that served as material.

There are 16 residues in the CDR3. Looked up from germline, CDR1 is SGHVS and CDR2 is FNYEAQ. Trimming shortened V by 0 bases and J by 4 bases, and 16 bases separated the two germline ends. Assay used: immunoSEQ multiplex PCR; TCRdb lists only in-frame clones, some missing. The sample carries over 45,000 clones, around four fifths recorded once. Sequencing was done on a sample of peripheral blood. The gene calls are TRBV7-6 and TRBJ2-7; tentatively, D is TRBD2 (5 bases). This clonotype originated in a man aged 55 to 69 with active COVID-19. The CDR3 DNA follows: TGTGCCAGCAGCTTAGCCGGGGTGAGGGCGCCTTACGAGCAGTACTTC. This codes for CASSLAGVRAPYEQYF. Full variable domain (rest looked up from reference TRBV7-6 and TRBJ2-7): GAGVSQSPRYKVTKRGQDVALRCDPISGHVSLYWYRQALGQGPEFLTYFNYEAQQDKSGLPNDRFSAERPEGSISTLTIQRTEQRDSAMYRCASSLAGVRAPYEQYFGPGTRLTVT.